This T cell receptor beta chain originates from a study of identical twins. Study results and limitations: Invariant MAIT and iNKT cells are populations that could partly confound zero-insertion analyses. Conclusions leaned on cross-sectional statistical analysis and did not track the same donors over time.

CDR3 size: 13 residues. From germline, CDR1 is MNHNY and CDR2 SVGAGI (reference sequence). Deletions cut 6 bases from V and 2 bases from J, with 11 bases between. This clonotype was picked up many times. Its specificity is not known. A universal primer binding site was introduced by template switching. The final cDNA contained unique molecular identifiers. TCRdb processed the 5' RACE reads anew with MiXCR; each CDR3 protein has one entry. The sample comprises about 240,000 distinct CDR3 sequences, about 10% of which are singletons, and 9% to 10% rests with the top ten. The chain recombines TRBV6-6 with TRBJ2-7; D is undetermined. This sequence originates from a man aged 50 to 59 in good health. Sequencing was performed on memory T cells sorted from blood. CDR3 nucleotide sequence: TGTGCCAGCAGCCTACTCTTAGCCTACGAGCAGTACTTC. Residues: CASSLLLAYEQYF.